This TCR beta chain was captured by sequencing in a study of cytomegalovirus exposure and HLA in healthy donors. Study-wide results and limits: Later genetic work tied a missense DCLRE1C variant to beta-chain V and J trimming. Evidence from a later analysis indicated that most CMV-associated TCR beta chains looked HLA-restricted.

A note on this clone: As yet, its antigen is unknown.

These donors, healthy bone marrow donors, were studied. This donor has no recorded CMV serostatus. There are 13 residues in the CDR3. Germline V gene sequence: CDR1 MGHDK, CDR2 SYGVNS. V trimming: 3 bases; J trimming: 5 bases; junction bases outside the gene matches: 3. 60 Vbeta and 13 Jbeta primers were used in PCR. The table came from immunoSEQ multiplex PCR; TCRdb's copy has only in-frame clones and leaves some out. The data contain some 150,000 clones, around 79% of them singletons. The genes are TRBV25-1 and TRBJ2-5, with TRBD1 matching over 7 bases. The receptor was derived from a human donor in good health. The sequencing sample was made of PBMCs. The CDR3 region has the DNA TGTGCCAGCAGTGACAGGGGGATCGAGACCCAGTACTTC. Protein: CASSDRGIETQYF.